This TCR beta chain was captured in a study of blood T cell repertoires in COVID-19. Study background: Italy, Spain and the United States were the sources of the convalescent and acute COVID-19 samples. Sample material is recorded as cDNA or gDNA derived from T cells, B-cell-depleted T cells, or PBMCs.

This clone showed up just once. CDR3 size: 15 residues. The junction had 13 bases not matched to a gene; V was cut back by 8 bases and J by 2 bases. Germline-derived CDR1 and CDR2 are SGHRS and YFSETQ. TCRdb's copy holds only in-frame clones and misses some; the assay was immunoSEQ multiplex PCR. In the table there are around 84,000 clones, 60% to 75% of which are singletons. The receptor was derived from a man aged 45-65 years with active or convalescent COVID-19. V and J are TRBV5-1 and TRBJ2-7; 7 bases agree with TRBD1. The sample was peripheral blood. In DNA form, the CDR3 reads TGCGCCAGTAAAACGACAGGGAATGGTCCCTACGAGCAGTACTTC. Protein sequence: CASKTTGNGPYEQYF.